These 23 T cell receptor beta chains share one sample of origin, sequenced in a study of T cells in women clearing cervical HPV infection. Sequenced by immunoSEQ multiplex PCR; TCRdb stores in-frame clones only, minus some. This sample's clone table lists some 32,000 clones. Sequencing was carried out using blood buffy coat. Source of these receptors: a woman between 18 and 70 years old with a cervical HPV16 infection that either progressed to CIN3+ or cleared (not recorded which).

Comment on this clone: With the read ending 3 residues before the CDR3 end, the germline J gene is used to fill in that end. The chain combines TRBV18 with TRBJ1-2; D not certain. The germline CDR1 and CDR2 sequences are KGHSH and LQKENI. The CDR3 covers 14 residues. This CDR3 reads CASSHRTSGYDYTF. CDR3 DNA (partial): TGTGCCAGCTCTCATCGGACTAGCGGCTACGAC.

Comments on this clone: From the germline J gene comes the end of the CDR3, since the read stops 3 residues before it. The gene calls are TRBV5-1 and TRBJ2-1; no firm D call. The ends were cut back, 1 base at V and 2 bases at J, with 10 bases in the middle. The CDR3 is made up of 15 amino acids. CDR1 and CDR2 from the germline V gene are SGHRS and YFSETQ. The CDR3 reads CASSLQTPAYNEQFF. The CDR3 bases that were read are TGCGCCAGCAGCTTGCAAACACCAGCCTACAATGAG.

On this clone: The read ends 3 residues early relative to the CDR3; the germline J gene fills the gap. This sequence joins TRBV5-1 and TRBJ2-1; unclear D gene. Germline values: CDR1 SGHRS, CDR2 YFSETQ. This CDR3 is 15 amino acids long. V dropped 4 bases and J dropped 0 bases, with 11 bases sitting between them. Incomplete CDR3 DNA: TGCGCCAGCAGCCGACTGCAAAGCTCCTACAATGAG. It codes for CASSRLQSSYNE. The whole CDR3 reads CASSRLQSSYNEQFF.

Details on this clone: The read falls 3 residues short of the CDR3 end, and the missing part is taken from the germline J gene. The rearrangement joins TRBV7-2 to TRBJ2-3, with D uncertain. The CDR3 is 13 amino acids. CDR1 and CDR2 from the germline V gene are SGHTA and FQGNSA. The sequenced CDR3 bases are TGTGCCAGCAGCCAATATAGCAATCAGCCG. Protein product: CASSQYSNQP. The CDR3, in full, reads CASSQYSNQPQYF.

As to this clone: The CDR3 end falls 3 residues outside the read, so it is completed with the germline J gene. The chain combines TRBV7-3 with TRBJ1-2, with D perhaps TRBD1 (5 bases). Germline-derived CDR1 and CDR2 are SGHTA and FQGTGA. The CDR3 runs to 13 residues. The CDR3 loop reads CASSSHGGRGYTF. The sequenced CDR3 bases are TGTGCCAGCAGCTCTCACGGGGGGAGAGGC.

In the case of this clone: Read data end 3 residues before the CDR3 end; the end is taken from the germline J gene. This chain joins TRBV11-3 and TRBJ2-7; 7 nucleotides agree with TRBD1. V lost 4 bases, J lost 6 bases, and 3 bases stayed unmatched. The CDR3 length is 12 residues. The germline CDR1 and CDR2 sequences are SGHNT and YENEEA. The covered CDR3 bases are TGTGCCAGCAGCTCCTACAGGGGCGAG. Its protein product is CASSSYRGE. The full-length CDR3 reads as CASSSYRGEQYF.

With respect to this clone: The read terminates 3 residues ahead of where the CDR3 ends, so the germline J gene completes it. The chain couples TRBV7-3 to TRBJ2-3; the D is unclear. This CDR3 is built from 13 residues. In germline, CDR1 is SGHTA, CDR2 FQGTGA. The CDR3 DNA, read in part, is TGTGCCAGCAGCTCTCCCCCTAGAGAGACG. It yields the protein CASSSPPRET. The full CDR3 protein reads CASSSPPRETQYF.

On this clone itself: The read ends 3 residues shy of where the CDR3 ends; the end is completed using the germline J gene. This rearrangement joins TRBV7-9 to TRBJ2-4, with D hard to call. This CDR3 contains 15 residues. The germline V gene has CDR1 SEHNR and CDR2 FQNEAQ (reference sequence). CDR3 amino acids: CASSLVVTGHYGQYF. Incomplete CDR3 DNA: TGTGCCAGCAGCTTAGTTGTTACTGGTCACTATGGT.

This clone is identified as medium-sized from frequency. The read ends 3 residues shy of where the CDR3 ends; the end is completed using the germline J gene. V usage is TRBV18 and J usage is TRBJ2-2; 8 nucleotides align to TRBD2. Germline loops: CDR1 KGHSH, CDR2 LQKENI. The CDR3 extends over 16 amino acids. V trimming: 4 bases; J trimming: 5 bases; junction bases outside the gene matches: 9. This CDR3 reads CASSHGLAGGTGELFF. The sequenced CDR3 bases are TGTGCCAGCTCACATGGACTAGCCGGGGGAACCGGGGAG.

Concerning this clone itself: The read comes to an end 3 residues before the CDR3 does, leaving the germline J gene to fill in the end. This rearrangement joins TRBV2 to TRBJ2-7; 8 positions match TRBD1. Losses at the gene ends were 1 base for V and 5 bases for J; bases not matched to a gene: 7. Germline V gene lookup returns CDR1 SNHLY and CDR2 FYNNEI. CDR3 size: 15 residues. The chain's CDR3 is CASSEVDRVANEQYF. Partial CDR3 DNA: TGTGCCAGCAGTGAAGTGGACAGGGTTGCGAACGAG.

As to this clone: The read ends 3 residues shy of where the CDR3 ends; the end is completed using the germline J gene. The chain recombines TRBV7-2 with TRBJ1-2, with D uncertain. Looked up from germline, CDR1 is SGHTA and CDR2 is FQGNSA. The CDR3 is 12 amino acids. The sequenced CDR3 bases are TGTGCCAGCAGCGAAACGAGGGTGGGC. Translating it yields CASSETRVG. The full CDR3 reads CASSETRVGYTF.

This chain's CDR3 is CASSFLDRPYEQYF. Incomplete CDR3 DNA: TGTGCCAGCAGCTTTTTGGACAGACCCTACGAG. The genes are TRBV11-2 and TRBJ2-7; D is possibly TRBD1 (6 bases). With the read ending 3 residues before the CDR3 end, the germline J gene is used to fill in that end. The V end was cut by 3 bases, the J end by 2 bases, with 11 bases between. The CDR3 is made up of 14 amino acids. Germline V CDR1 and CDR2: SGHAT, FQNNGV.

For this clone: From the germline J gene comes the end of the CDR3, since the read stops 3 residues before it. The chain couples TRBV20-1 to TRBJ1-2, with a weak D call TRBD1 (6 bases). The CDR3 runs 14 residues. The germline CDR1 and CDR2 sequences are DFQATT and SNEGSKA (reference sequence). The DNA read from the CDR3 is TGCAGTGCGACCAGGGGACGCGGGGGGTTCGGC. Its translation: CSATRGRGGFG. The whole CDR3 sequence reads CSATRGRGGFGYTF.

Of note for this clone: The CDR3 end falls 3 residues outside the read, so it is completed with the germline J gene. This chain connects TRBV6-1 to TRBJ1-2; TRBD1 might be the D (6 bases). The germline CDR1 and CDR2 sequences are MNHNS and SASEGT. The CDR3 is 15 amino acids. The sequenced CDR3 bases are TGTGCCAGCAGTGTACTAGCGGGGGGCACAGATACC. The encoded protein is CASSVLAGGTDT. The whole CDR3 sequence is CASSVLAGGTDTYTF.

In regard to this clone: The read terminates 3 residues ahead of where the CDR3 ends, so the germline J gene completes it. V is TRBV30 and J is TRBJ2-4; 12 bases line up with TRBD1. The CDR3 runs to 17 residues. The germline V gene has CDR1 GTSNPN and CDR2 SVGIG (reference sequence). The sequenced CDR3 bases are TGTGCCTGGGACAGCCGGGACAGGGGGCCCTACAACTATGGT. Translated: CAWDSRDRGPYNYG. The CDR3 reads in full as CAWDSRDRGPYNYGQYF.

The part of the CDR3 DNA that was read is TGCGCCAGCAGCGGTTTCCGGGGGGCCGGC. This codes for CASSGFRGAG. The full-length CDR3 reads as CASSGFRGAGYTF. The V call is TRBV5-1, the J call TRBJ1-2; D may be TRBD1 (6 bases). The read ends 3 residues before the CDR3 terminus; that terminus is restored from the germline J gene. The CDR3 is made up of 13 amino acids. Germline V CDR1 and CDR2: SGHRS, YFSETQ. Supplemented by reference TRBV5-1 and TRBJ1-2, the full variable domain reads KAGVTQTPRYLIKTRGQQVTLSCSPISGHRSVSWYQQTPGQGLQFLFEYFSETQRNKGNFPGRFSGRQFSNSRSEMNVSTLELGDSALYLCASSGFRGAGYTFGSGTRLTVV.

CDR3 DNA (partial): TGTGCCAGCAGTGATGAGGGGAGTGGT. This codes for CASSDEGSG. The entire CDR3 reads CASSDEGSGQYF. V usage is TRBV2 and J usage is TRBJ2-4, with D perhaps given as TRBD1 or TRBD2 (5 bases each). The CDR3 is cut off 3 residues early in the read; its end comes from the germline J gene. The CDR3 contains 12 residues. Germline V CDR1 and CDR2: SNHLY, FYNNEI.

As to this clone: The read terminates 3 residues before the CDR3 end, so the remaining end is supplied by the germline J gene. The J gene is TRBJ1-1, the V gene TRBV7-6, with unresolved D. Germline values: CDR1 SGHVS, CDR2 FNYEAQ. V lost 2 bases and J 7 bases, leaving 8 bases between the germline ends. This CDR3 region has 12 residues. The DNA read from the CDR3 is TGTGCCAGCAGCTTAAGCAGACATGAA. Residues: CASSLSRHE. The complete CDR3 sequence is CASSLSRHEAFF. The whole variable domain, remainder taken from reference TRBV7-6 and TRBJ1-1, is GAGVSQSPRYKVTKRGQDVALRCDPISGHVSLYWYRQALGQGPEFLTYFNYEAQQDKSGLPNDRFSAERPEGSISTLTIQRTEQRDSAMYRCASSLSRHEAFFGQGTRLTVV.

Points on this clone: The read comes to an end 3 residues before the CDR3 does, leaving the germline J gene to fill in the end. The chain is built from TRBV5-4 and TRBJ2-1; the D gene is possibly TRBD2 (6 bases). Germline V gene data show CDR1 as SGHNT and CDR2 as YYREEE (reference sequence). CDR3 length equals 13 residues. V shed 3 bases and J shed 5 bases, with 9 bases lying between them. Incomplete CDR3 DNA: TGTGCCAGCAGCTCGGGACTTCACAATGAG. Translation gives CASSSGLHNE. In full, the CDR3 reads CASSSGLHNEQFF.

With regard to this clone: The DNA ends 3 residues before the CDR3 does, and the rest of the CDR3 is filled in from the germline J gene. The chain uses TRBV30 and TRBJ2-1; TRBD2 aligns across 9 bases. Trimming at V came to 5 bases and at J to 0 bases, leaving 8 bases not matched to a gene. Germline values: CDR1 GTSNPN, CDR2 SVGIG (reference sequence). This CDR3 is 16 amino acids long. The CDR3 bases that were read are TGTGCCTGGCGGCCCTTGACTAGCGGCTCCTACAATGAG. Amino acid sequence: CAWRPLTSGSYNE. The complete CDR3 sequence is CAWRPLTSGSYNEQFF.

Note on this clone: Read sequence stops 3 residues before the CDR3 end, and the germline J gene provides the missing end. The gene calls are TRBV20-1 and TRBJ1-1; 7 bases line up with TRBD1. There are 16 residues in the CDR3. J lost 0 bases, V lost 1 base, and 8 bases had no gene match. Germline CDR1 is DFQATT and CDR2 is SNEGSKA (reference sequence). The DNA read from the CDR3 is TGCAGTGCTAGAGTACAGGGGAATTACATGAACACTGAA. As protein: CSARVQGNYMNTE. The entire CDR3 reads CSARVQGNYMNTEAFF.

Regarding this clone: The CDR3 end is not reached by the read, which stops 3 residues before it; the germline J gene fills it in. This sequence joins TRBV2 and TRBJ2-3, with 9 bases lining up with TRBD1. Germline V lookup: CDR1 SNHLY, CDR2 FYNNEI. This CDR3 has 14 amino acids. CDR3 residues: CASAQGQGNQPQYF. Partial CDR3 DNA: TGTGCCAGCGCCCAGGGACAGGGCAATCAGCCG. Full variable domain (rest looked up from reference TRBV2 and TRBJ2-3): EPEVTQTPSHQVTQMGQEVILRCVPISNHLYFYWYRQILGQKVEFLVSFYNNEISEKSEIFDDQFSVERPDGSNFTLKIRSTKLEDSAMYFCASAQGQGNQPQYFGPGTRLTVL.

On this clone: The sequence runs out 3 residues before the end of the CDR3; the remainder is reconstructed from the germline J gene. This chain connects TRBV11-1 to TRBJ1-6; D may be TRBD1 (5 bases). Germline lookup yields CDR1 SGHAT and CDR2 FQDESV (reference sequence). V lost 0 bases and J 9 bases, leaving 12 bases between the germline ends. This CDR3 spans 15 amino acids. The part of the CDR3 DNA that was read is TGTGCCAGCAGCTTAGCGCAGGGCCCCGGTTCACCC. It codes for CASSLAQGPGSP. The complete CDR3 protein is CASSLAQGPGSPLHF.